This TCR beta chain was sequenced during a study of blood T cell repertoires in COVID-19 (dated by TCRdb to 2020 to 2021). Describing the broader study: Samples covering the acute and convalescent phases of COVID-19 were provided by collaborators in the United States, Italy and Spain. The material from the prospective study consisted of cDNA or gDNA derived from T cells, B-cell-depleted T cells, or PBMCs. Subjects who had been exposed to COVID-19, were actively infected with it, or had recovered from it provided the deeply sampled blood TCRbeta repertoires that made up the dataset. The repertoires were made available in a free public database intended to serve as a resource for research on the immune response to SARS-CoV-2. Samples came from the ongoing ImmuneRACE study (first 160 participants) plus 1,254 subjects from 6 global collaborators. The sample metadata nearly always contained a de-identified subject ID, COVID-19 status, age in years and sex. HLA class I and class II types, where available, came from metadata supplied by the sample provider rather than from assay-based typing. Study-wide conclusions, independent of this receptor: The amount of clinical and demographic metadata varied by source and participant and was provided uncurated.

TCRbeta CDR3 regions were amplified from genomic DNA using the immunoSEQ Assay, a bias-controlled multiplex PCR. The original methods were these. The number of nucleated cells in each sample was estimated from the amplification of reference gene primers within the assay. To quantify the absolute abundance of each unique TCRbeta CDR3 rearrangement, sequence reads were collapsed and filtered. For each sample, productive Simpson clonality was calculated by taking the square root of Simpson's diversity index across productive rearrangements. TCRdb carries this immuneACCESS record with in-frame sequences only. Its versions omit some clonotypes, under half of them owing to an unresolved V gene in the studies checked, with the rest unexplained. V, J and clone size are taken as reported in that table, and D and trimming were inferred from the DNA itself. The sample yields 150,000 to 250,000 clones; roughly 82% were counted once. The ten largest clones capture about 12% of the sample.

Participants in the prospective study were enrolled through a virtual design, were aged roughly 18 to 90 years, and lived in 20 to 30 United States geographic areas. In the prospective study, participants were assigned to cohorts based on the clinical history participants reported in a screening survey and a study questionnaire. Recovered participants in ImmuneRACE Cohort 3 were defined by two consecutive negative NP/OP PCR tests, clearance by a healthcare professional, or resolution of symptoms. Mobile phlebotomists in the prospective study collected whole blood, serum and a nasopharyngeal or oropharyngeal swab from every participant. Prospective study participants could optionally give additional blood draws and questionnaires over a 2-month period. Before DNA extraction, prospective study blood samples were shipped either frozen or at room temperature. V is clipped by 0 bases and J by 0 bases, and the sequence between their germline boundaries is 9 bases long. CDR1 and CDR2 are drawn from the germline V gene: KGHSH, LQKENI. Inclusive of the bounding cysteine and phenylalanine, the CDR3 is 16 residues long. This entry keeps only the CDR3 DNA: 48 bases, framed from base 1.

As concerns this clone: Its antigen is currently not known. Base-call qualities are not available, and no considerably larger clone is one nucleotide away. This CDR3 is also generated by other DNA sequences in the sample.

This receptor chain uses TRBV18 and TRBJ1-5; TRBD1 could be the D gene, as 5 bases match. The sequencing input was PBMCs or T cells enriched from blood (not recorded which). The TCR originated in a man aged 35-49 years who had recovered from COVID-19. Here the CDR3 is given as CASSPPGGYSNQPQHF. The nucleotides are TGTGCCAGCTCACCACCGGGGGGGTATAGCAATCAGCCCCAGCATTTT.